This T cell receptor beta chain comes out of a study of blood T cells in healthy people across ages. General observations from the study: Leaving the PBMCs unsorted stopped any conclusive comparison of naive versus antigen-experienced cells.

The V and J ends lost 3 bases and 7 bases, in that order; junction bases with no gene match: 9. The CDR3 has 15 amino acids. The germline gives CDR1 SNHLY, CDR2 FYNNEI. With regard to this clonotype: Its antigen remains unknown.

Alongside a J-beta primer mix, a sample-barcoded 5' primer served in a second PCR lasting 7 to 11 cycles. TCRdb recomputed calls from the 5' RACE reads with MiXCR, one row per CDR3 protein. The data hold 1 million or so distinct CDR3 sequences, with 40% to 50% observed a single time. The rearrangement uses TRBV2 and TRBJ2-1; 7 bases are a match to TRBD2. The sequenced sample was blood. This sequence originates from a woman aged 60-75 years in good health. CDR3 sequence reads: CASSESRGRSNEQFF. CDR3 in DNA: TGTGCCAGCAGTGAGTCGCGCGGGAGAAGTAATGAGCAGTTCTTC.